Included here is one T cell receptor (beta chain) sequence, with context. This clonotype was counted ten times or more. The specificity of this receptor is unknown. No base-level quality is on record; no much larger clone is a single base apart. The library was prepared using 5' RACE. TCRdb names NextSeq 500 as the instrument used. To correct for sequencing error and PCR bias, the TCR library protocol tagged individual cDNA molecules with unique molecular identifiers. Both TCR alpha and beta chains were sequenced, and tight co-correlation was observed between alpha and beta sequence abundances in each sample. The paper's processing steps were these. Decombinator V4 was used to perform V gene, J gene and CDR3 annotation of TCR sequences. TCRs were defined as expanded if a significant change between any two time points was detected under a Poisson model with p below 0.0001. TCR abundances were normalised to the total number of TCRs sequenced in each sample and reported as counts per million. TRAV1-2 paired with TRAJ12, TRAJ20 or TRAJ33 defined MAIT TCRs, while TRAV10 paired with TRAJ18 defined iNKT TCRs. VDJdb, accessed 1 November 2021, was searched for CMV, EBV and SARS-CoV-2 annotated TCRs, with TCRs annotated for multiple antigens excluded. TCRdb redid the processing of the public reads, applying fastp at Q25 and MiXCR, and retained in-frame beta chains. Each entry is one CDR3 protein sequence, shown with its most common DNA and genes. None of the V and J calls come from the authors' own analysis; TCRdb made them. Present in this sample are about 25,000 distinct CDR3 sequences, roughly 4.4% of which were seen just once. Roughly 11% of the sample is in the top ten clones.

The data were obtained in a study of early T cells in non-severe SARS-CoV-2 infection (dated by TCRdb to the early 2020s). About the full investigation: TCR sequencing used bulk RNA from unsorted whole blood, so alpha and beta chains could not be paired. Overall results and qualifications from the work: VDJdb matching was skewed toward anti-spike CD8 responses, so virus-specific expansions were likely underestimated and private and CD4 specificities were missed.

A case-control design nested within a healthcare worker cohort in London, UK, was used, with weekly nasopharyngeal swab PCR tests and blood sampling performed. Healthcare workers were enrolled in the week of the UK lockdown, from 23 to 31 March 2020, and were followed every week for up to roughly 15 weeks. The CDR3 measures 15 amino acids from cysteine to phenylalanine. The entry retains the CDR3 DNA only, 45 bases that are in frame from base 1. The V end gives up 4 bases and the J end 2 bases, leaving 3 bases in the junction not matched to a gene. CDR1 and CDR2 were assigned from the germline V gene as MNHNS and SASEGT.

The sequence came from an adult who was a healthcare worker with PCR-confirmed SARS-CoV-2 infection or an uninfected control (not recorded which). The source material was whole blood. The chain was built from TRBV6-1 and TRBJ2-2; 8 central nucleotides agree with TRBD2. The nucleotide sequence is TGTGCCAGCAGTGCGAGCGGGAGAAACACCGGGGAGCTGTTTTTT. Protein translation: CASSASGRNTGELFF.